The text below deals with one TCR beta chain. Its antigen is not identified. This sample stems from a study of shared clonotypes between healthy human individuals. Study at large: Three plates were used per donor for CD4 naive, three for CD4 memory, two for CD8 naive and one for CD8 memory. Study observations and caveats: Naive subsets tended to show greater estimated richness than memory subsets.

How the authors handled the data: Filtering was not the same, since immunoSEQ gave junction-only sequences without quality scores. Data came from immunoSEQ multiplex PCR; TCRdb stores just in-frame clones and leaves some out. Clonal size and the V and J genes are those of that table, whereas D and trimming came from the DNA. The sample records roughly 2.5 million clones, around 94% being singletons. From germline, CDR1 is SGHTA and CDR2 FQGNSA. V was pared by 5 bases and J by 0 bases, with 18 bases between. The CDR3 spans 17 residues. The receptor's source is a man younger than 30 in good health. The sample was naive CD4+ T cells sorted from blood. Subset here: CD45RA+ positively selected. This chain joins TRBV7-2 and TRBJ2-3, with a possible D match to TRBD2 (5 bases). The CDR3 sequence is CASSPDFFSTSTDTQYF. The CDR3 bases are TGTGCCAGCAGCCCGGACTTTTTTTCGACTAGCACAGATACGCAGTATTTT.